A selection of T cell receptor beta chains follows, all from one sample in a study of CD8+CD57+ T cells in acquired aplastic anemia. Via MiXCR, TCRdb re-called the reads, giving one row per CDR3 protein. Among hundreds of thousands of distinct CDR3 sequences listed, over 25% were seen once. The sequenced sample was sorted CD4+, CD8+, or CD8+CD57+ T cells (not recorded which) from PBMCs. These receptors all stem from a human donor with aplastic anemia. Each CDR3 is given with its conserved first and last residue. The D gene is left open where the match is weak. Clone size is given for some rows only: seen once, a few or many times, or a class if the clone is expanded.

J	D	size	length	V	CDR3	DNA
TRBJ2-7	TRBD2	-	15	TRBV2	CASTSATSLSTEQYF	TGTGCCAGCACCTCAGCGACTAGCCTTTCTACCGAGCAGTACTTC
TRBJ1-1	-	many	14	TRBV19	CASSSSSRGTEAFF	TGTGCCAGTAGTTCCTCATCCAGGGGAACTGAAGCTTTCTTT
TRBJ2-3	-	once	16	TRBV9	CASSVESEVFTDTQYF	TGTGCCAGCAGCGTAGAAAGCGAGGTGTTCACAGATACGCAGTATTTT
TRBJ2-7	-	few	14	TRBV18	CASSPKSATYEQYF	TGTGCCAGCTCACCAAAGTCGGCGACCTACGAGCAGTACTTC
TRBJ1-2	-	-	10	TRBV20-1	CSARLGGYTF	TGCAGTGCCCGACTAGGGGGCTACACCTTC
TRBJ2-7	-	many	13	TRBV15	CATSTDLDHEQYF	TGTGCCACCAGCACGGACTTGGACCACGAGCAGTACTTC
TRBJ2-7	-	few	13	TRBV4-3	CASSQTGPYEQYF	TGCGCCAGCAGCCAGACGGGGCCCTACGAGCAGTACTTC
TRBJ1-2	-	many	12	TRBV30	CAWSSGGYGYTF	TGTGCCTGGAGTTCCGGGGGATACGGCTACACCTTC
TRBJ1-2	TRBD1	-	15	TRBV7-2	CASRKQGAIDYGYTF	TGTGCCAGCAGGAAACAGGGGGCGATTGACTATGGCTACACCTTC
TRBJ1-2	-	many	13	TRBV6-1	CASSERSGVGYTF	TGTGCCAGCAGTGAAAGGAGCGGGGTTGGCTACACCTTC
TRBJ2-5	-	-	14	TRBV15	CATSTGLWEETQYF	TGTGCCACCAGCACGGGGCTTTGGGAAGAGACCCAGTACTTC
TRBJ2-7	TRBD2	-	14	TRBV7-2	CASRSTSGPYEQYF	TGTGCCAGCAGATCTACTAGCGGACCCTACGAGCAGTACTTC
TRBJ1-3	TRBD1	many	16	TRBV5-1	CASSLGQGDSGNTIYF	TGCGCCAGCAGCCTGGGACAGGGGGACTCTGGAAACACCATATATTTT
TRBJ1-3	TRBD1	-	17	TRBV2	CASSVQGQGGYGYTIYF	TGTGCCAGCAGTGTTCAGGGACAGGGGGGCTATGGCTACACCATATATTTT
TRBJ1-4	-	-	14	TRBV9	CASSVVATNEKLFF	TGTGCCAGCAGCGTAGTTGCAACTAATGAAAAACTGTTTTTT
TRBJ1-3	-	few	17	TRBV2	CASRRNSGTNSGNTIYF	TGTGCCAGCAGGAGGAATTCCGGGACCAACTCTGGAAACACCATATATTTT
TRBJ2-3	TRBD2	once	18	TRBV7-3	CASSVRTSGSSSTDTQYF	TGTGCCAGCAGCGTAAGGACTAGCGGGAGTTCGAGCACAGATACGCAGTATTTT
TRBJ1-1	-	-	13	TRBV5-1	CASSHKGDTEAFF	TGCGCCAGCAGCCACAAGGGGGACACTGAAGCTTTCTTT
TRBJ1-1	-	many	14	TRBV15	CATSYRGANTEAFF	TGTGCCACCAGCTACCGAGGGGCGAACACTGAAGCTTTCTTT
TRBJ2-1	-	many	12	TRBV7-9	CASSLASKEQFF	TGTGCCAGCAGCTTAGCATCAAAAGAGCAGTTCTTC
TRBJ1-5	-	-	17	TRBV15	CATSRGQTGVKGQPQHF	TGTGCCACCAGCAGAGGGCAGACAGGCGTAAAGGGTCAGCCCCAGCATTTT
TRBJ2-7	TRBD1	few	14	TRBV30	CAWSVGTGRYEQYF	TGTGCCTGGAGTGTCGGGACAGGGAGGTACGAGCAGTACTTC
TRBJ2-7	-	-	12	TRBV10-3	CAISELVREQYF	TGTGCCATCAGTGAGTTGGTGAGAGAGCAGTACTTC
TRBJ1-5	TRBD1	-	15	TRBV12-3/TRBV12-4	CARAGTGGVNQPQHF	TGTGCCCGCGCTGGGACAGGGGGAGTCAATCAGCCCCAGCATTTT
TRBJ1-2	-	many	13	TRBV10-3	CAISVNPEDGYTF	TGTGCCATCAGTGTTAACCCCGAGGATGGCTACACCTTC
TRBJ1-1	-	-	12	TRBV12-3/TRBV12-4	CASSLFRGEAFF	TGTGCCAGCAGTTTATTCCGGGGTGAAGCTTTCTTT
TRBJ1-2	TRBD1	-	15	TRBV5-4	CAGSRDRQGDYGYTF	TGTGCCGGCAGCCGGGACCGACAGGGCGACTATGGCTACACCTTC
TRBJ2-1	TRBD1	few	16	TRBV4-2	CASSQDRGDRGHEQFF	TGTGCCAGCAGCCAAGATCGTGGTGACAGGGGGCATGAGCAGTTCTTC
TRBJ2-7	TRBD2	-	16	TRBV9	CASSVVGTSGGVEQYF	TGTGCCAGCAGCGTAGTGGGAACTAGCGGGGGCGTCGAGCAGTACTTC
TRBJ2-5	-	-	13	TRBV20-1	CSAGDGVQETQYF	TGCAGTGCTGGTGACGGTGTTCAAGAGACCCAGTACTTC
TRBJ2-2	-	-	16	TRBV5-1	CASSYETTDITGELFF	TGCGCCAGCAGCTACGAAACGACAGATATCACCGGGGAGCTGTTTTTT